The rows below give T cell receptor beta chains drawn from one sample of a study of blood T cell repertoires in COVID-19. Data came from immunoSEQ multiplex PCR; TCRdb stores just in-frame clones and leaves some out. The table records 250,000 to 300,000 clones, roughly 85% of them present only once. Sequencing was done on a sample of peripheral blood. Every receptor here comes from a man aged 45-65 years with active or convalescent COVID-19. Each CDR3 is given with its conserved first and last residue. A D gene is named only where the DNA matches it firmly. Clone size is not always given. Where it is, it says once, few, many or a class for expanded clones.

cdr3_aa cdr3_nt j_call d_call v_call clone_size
CASSPSWDREAFF TGTGCCAGCAGCCCCTCGTGGGACAGAGAAGCTTTCTTT TRBJ1-1 TRBD1 TRBV3-1/TRBV3-2 NA
CASSSPTGTPYGYTF TGTGCCAGCAGTTCTCCCACCGGGACACCCTATGGCTACACCTTC TRBJ1-2 NA TRBV28 NA
CAWSLAGAYEQYF TGTGCCTGGTCACTAGCGGGGGCCTACGAGCAGTACTTC TRBJ2-7 TRBD2 TRBV30 NA
CASADQGSANEQFF TGCGCCAGCGCAGATCAGGGATCAGCCAATGAGCAGTTCTTC TRBJ2-1 NA TRBV5-1 once
CASSQEIQGSDEQYF TGTGCCAGCAGCCAAGAGATACAGGGTAGCGACGAGCAGTACTTC TRBJ2-7 NA TRBV4-2 NA
CASSLVPSGGSAEAFF TGTGCCAGCAGCTTAGTACCGTCGGGGGGTTCGGCTGAAGCTTTCTTT TRBJ1-1 NA TRBV11-1 NA
CASSEAGQVSQPQHF TGTGCCAGCAGTGAGGCGGGACAGGTCAGTCAGCCCCAGCATTTT TRBJ1-5 TRBD1 TRBV2 NA
CASSSLGATGDYEQYF TGTGCCAGCAGTTCCCTTGGGGCGACAGGGGACTACGAGCAGTACTTC TRBJ2-7 TRBD1 TRBV27 NA
CASSQGTGDSNLVIQYF TGCGCCAGCAGCCAAGGAACAGGAGATAGCAACCTGGTCATTCAGTACTTC TRBJ2-4 NA TRBV4-3 NA
CASSPNLAGASEQYF TGTGCCAGCAGTCCAAACCTAGCGGGAGCTAGCGAGCAGTACTTC TRBJ2-7 TRBD2 TRBV27 NA
CASSPATTNEKLFF TGTGCCAGCAGCCCTGCGACAACTAATGAAAAACTGTTTTTT TRBJ1-4 NA TRBV7-9 few
CASSLMSSYNSPLHF TGTGCCAGCAGTTTAATGAGCTCCTATAATTCACCCCTCCACTTT TRBJ1-6 NA TRBV28 NA
CASSLTDSQARAEAFF TGCGCCAGCAGCTTGACGGACTCGCAGGCTCGTGCTGAAGCTTTCTTT TRBJ1-1 NA TRBV5-1 NA
CSCRGTRNTGELFF TGCAGCTGTAGAGGGACTAGGAACACCGGGGAGCTGTTTTTT TRBJ2-2 TRBD2 TRBV29-1 NA
CASSADRALFYEQYF TGTGCCAGCAGTGCGGACAGGGCTCTCTTCTACGAGCAGTACTTC TRBJ2-7 TRBD1 TRBV7-9 NA
CASTTVGSEAFF TGTGCCAGCACCACCGTGGGCTCTGAAGCTTTCTTT TRBJ1-1 NA TRBV3-1/TRBV3-2 once
CASSPTYMGGGYGYTF TGTGCCAGCAGTCCGACGTATATGGGGGGAGGCTATGGCTACACCTTC TRBJ1-2 NA TRBV6-4 NA
CASSLGAPETQYF TGTGCCAGCAGCTTAGGGGCCCCGGAGACCCAGTACTTC TRBJ2-5 NA TRBV7-3 NA
CASSWGLDNSPLHF TGTGCCAGCAGCTGGGGCCTGGATAATTCACCCCTCCACTTT TRBJ1-6 NA TRBV6-5 NA
CSASPQSGSTDTQYF TGCAGTGCTAGTCCACAATCGGGAAGCACAGATACGCAGTATTTT TRBJ2-3 NA TRBV20-1 NA
CASSPGQGSSGANVLTF TGTGCCAGCAGCCCAGGACAGGGGAGCTCTGGGGCCAACGTCCTGACTTTC TRBJ2-6 TRBD1 TRBV7-3 NA
CASSRQGVNYGYTF TGTGCCAGCAGCCGACAGGGGGTCAACTATGGCTACACCTTC TRBJ1-2 TRBD1 TRBV7-9 NA
CASSLGGVAGKGYGYTF TGTGCCAGCAGCTTAGGAGGAGTCGCGGGGAAGGGCTATGGCTACACCTTC TRBJ1-2 NA TRBV11-2 once
CASSIAGGGGLFF TGTGCCAGTAGTATAGCTGGCGGAGGCGGGCTGTTTTTT TRBJ2-2 NA TRBV19 once
CATRARGRTGELFF TGTGCCACCAGGGCAAGGGGGCGCACCGGGGAGCTGTTTTTT TRBJ2-2 TRBD1 TRBV15 NA
CASRPGGSDYGYTF TGTGCCAGCCGACCTGGCGGCAGCGACTATGGCTACACCTTC TRBJ1-2 NA TRBV5-5 many
CASEQGEGYNEQFF TGTGCCAGTGAACAAGGGGAAGGCTACAATGAGCAGTTCTTC TRBJ2-1 NA TRBV19 NA
CASSPQGVAGNTIYF TGTGCCAGCAGTCCACAGGGAGTGGCTGGAAACACCATATATTTT TRBJ1-3 NA TRBV2 NA
CSVEVGGLTTF TGCAGCGTTGAAGTAGGAGGACTTACAACCTTC TRBJ1-2 NA TRBV29-1 NA
CASSPRTEGPIQYF TGTGCCAGCTCACCTAGGACTGAAGGTCCCATTCAGTACTTC TRBJ2-4 NA TRBV18 NA
CAISVTGSDEQFF TGTGCCATCAGCGTTACAGGCAGCGATGAGCAGTTCTTC TRBJ2-1 NA TRBV10-3 NA
CASSVQGSSNQPQHF TGTGCCAGCAGTGTCCAGGGGTCTAGCAATCAGCCCCAGCATTTT TRBJ1-5 NA TRBV28 NA
CASSFQGIRGTIYF TGTGCCAGCAGCTTTCAGGGGATCCGTGGCACCATATATTTT TRBJ1-3 NA TRBV7-9 NA
CASTKEWGDTEAFF TGTGCCAGCACTAAGGAGTGGGGGGACACTGAAGCTTTCTTT TRBJ1-1 NA TRBV6-5 NA
CASSDSGKKLFF TGTGCCAGCAGTGACTCAGGGAAGAAACTGTTTTTT TRBJ1-4 NA TRBV2 few
CASTPGQGTGELFF TGTGCCAGCACTCCGGGACAGGGGACGGGGGAGCTGTTTTTT TRBJ2-2 TRBD1 TRBV16 NA
CASSQVIGIADPNEQFF TGTGCCAGCAGCCAAGTAATTGGGATAGCGGATCCCAATGAGCAGTTCTTC TRBJ2-1 NA TRBV14 NA
CASSLRVDTQYF TGTGCCAGCAGCCTGAGGGTGGATACGCAGTATTTT TRBJ2-3 NA TRBV14 NA
CASSSPLEANTIYF TGTGCCAGCAGTTCCCCCCTTGAGGCGAACACCATATATTTT TRBJ1-3 NA TRBV28 NA
CASSPQVGRGTGELFF TGTGCCAGCAGCCCCCAGGTGGGGAGGGGCACCGGGGAGCTGTTTTTT TRBJ2-2 TRBD2 TRBV3-1/TRBV3-2 NA
CASSTRRQAGVSGANVLTF TGTGCCAGTAGTACCCGCCGGCAAGCGGGAGTCTCTGGGGCCAACGTCCTGACTTTC TRBJ2-6 TRBD2 TRBV19 once